The rows below give T cell receptor beta chains drawn from one sample of a study of CD8 T cells in Susac syndrome. MiXCR, run by TCRdb on the immunoSEQ multiplex PCR reads, gives a single entry per CDR3 protein. The repertoire holds more than 20,000 distinct CDR3 sequences, with 90% to 95% as singletons. The source material was CD8+ T cells from PBMCs. The receptors were gathered from a human donor in good health. The CDR3 runs from the conserved cysteine through the conserved F or W. The order of the fields is D gene, clone size, J gene, V gene, CDR3 protein, CDR3 DNA. D genes are given only for firm matches. Rows may omit the clone size; those that give it use once, few, many or a size class.

.	once	TRBJ2-3	TRBV7-9	CASSNRPGSTDTQYF	TGTGCCAGCAGCAACAGGCCGGGTAGCACAGATACGCAGTATTTT
TRBD2	.	TRBJ2-7	TRBV6-5	CASSFTTSGPNSYEQYF	TGTGCCAGCAGTTTTACGACTAGCGGGCCGAACTCCTACGAGCAGTACTTC
TRBD1	.	TRBJ1-5	TRBV6-2/TRBV6-3	CASRDTGGEKPQHF	TGTGCCAGCAGGGACACAGGGGGCGAAAAGCCCCAGCATTTT
.	.	TRBJ1-1	TRBV6-4	CASSVTLENTEAFF	TGTGCCAGCAGTGTCACCCTAGAGAACACTGAAGCTTTCTTT
TRBD1	.	TRBJ1-2	TRBV6-5	CASSGQGDYGYTF	TGTGCCAGCAGCGGACAGGGGGACTATGGCTACACCTTC
.	.	TRBJ2-6	TRBV15	CATTSKGLSGANVLTF	TGTGCCACCACAAGTAAGGGCCTCTCTGGGGCCAACGTCCTGACTTTC
TRBD2	once	TRBJ2-1	TRBV4-1	CASSQDQASGVSSYNEQFF	TGCGCCAGCAGCCAAGATCAGGCTAGCGGGGTCAGCTCCTACAATGAGCAGTTCTTC
TRBD1	.	TRBJ2-3	TRBV7-8	CASSPYRQGSSQIGQYF	TGTGCCAGCAGCCCTTATAGACAGGGCTCATCACAGATAGGGCAGTATTTT
.	.	TRBJ1-2	TRBV3-1	CASSLGANGYTF	TGTGCCAGCAGCCTCGGGGCAAATGGCTACACCTTC
TRBD1	.	TRBJ2-7	TRBV9	CASSVDDRGWYEQYF	TGTGCCAGCAGCGTAGATGACAGGGGGTGGTACGAGCAGTACTTC
.	once	TRBJ2-3	TRBV6-2/TRBV6-3	CASSYSGTSSTDTQYF	TGTGCCAGCAGTTACTCCGGCACCTCTAGCACAGATACGCAGTATTTT